Below are 4 T cell receptor beta chains sequenced from a single sample in a study of shared clonotypes between healthy human individuals. Naive CD8 cells lacked CD45RO, underwent positive selection for CCR7 and left out terminally differentiated effector memory CD45RA+ cells. The method was immunoSEQ multiplex PCR; TCRdb's version includes in-frame clones alone and lacks a portion of them. The sample holds hundreds of thousands of clones; roughly 98% are singletons and the top ten take 0.25% to 0.35%. The specimen sequenced was naive CD8+ T cells sorted from blood. The source of these receptors is a man between 25 and 39 years old in good health.

This clone was seen only once. The J gene is TRBJ2-7, the V gene TRBV7-9; 7 nucleotides align to TRBD1. Per the germline V gene, CDR1 is SEHNR and CDR2 is FQNEAQ (reference sequence). The CDR3 sequence is 14 residues long. V shed 5 bases and J 1 base; nucleotides not matched to a gene: 5. Written as DNA, the CDR3 is TGTGCCAGCAGCCCATCGACAGGGTCCTACGAGCAGTACTTC. Amino acid sequence: CASSPSTGSYEQYF. Full variable domain (missing parts from reference TRBV7-9 and TRBJ2-7): DTGVSQNPRHKITKRGQNVTFRCDPISEHNRLYWYRQTLGQGPEFLTYFQNEAQLEKSRLLSDRFSAERPKGSFSTLEIQRTEQGDSAMYLCASSPSTGSYEQYFGPGTRLTVT.

The chain is built from TRBV4-3 and TRBJ2-7; D call uncertain. V was cut by 1 base and J by 0 bases, with 13 bases left in between. This CDR3 has 16 residues. Germline assignment: CDR1 LGHNA and CDR2 YSLEER. The CDR3 coding sequence is TGCGCCAGCAGCCAAGGATTCGCTACCTCCTCCTACGAGCAGTACTTC. It codes for CASSQGFATSSYEQYF.

This rearrangement joins TRBV10-3 to TRBJ1-1; perhaps TRBD1 as D (5 bases). Trimming cost V 6 bases and J 0 bases, with 8 bases left between them. The CDR3 is 13 residues long. Germline V lookup: CDR1 ENHRY, CDR2 SYGVKD. CDR3 bases: TGTGCCATCAGGACAGAAGTGAACACTGAAGCTTTCTTT. It specifies CAIRTEVNTEAFF.

V gene TRBV7-8 combines with J gene TRBJ2-5; D is possibly TRBD2 (5 bases). The CDR3 covers 14 residues. V lost 5 bases, J lost 5 bases, and 15 bases lay in between. Germline values: CDR1 SGHVS, CDR2 FQNEAQ. Here the CDR3 DNA reads TGTGCCAGCAGCGTCACCGGGATCCAGGAGACCCAGTACTTC. Translation gives CASSVTGIQETQYF.